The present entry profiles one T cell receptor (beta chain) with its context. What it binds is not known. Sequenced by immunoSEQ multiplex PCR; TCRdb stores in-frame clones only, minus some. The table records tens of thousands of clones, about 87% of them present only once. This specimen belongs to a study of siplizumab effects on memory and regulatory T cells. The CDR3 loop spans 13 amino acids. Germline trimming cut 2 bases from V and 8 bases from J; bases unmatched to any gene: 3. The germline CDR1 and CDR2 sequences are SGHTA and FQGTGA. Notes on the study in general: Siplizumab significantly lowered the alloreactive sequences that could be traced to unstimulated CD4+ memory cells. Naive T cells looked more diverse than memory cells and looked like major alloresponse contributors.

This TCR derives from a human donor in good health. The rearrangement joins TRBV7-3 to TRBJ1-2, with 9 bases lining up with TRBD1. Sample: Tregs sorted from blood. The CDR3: CASSLPGQGGYTF. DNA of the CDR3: TGTGCCAGCAGCTTACCGGGACAGGGAGGCTACACCTTC.